These 4 T cell receptor beta chains came from one sample sequenced in a study of T cell repertoires in ileal Crohn's disease. TCRdb's table, derived via immunoSEQ multiplex PCR, lists solely in-frame clones and lacks some. The sample holds approximately 29,000 clones, around 80% seen once. The sequenced material came from ileal tissue. Receptors were obtained from an adult with Crohn's disease.

CDR3 in DNA: TGTGCCAGCAACCCCTCCGGGAGGGGGCAGATGGGCTACACCTTC. As protein: CASNPSGRGQMGYTF. J is TRBJ1-2 and V is TRBV6-5, with 7 bases aligning to TRBD1. V dropped 7 bases and J dropped 8; count of bases not matched to a gene: 16. Germline V gives CDR1 MNHEY, CDR2 SVGAGI. The length of the CDR3 is 15 residues.

CDR3 bases: TGTGCCAGCAGTGAGCCCGGGGGGGGGAATGAAAAACTGTTTTTT. Protein product: CASSEPGGGNEKLFF. The chain links TRBV2 to TRBJ1-4; a possible D gene is TRBD1 (5 bases). V gave up 3 bases and J gave up 5 bases, with 13 bases separating them. Germline CDR1 and CDR2: SNHLY and FYNNEI. This CDR3 region has 15 residues.

The chain carries TRBV5-1 and TRBJ2-3; D gene ambiguous. Between the trimmed V and J ends, which lost 6 bases and 3 bases, there was a span of 11 bases. The germline CDR1 and CDR2 sequences are SGHRS and YFSETQ. The CDR3 has 13 amino acids. This CDR3 is CASTRIGTDTQYF. The CDR3, as DNA: TGCGCCAGCACAAGGATCGGGACAGATACGCAGTATTTT.

The count of this clone is one. V is TRBV7-3 and J is TRBJ1-1; TRBD1 might be the D (5 bases). The germline V gene encodes CDR1 SGHTA and CDR2 FQGTGA. Trimming took off 4 bases at V and 4 bases at J, with 10 bases between the two ends. This CDR3 has 13 residues. Here the CDR3 DNA reads TGTGCCAGCAGCTATCAGGGTGGCACTGAAGCTTTCTTT. Protein sequence: CASSYQGGTEAFF.